A single sample gave rise to the 3 T cell receptor beta chains below, sequenced in a study of CD8+ T cells in alopecia areata (dated by TCRdb to 2017 to 2018). The library was generated by the immunoSEQ multiplex PCR assay. To provide template for TCR sequencing, every sample had RNA extracted and reverse transcribed into cDNA. TCRdb retrieved this table from immuneACCESS and kept in-frame rearrangements only. Not all clones are present; in checked studies, unresolved V genes account for under half, and no reason is known for the remainder. In this sample the table shows roughly 120,000 clones, roughly three fifths of which occur a single time. The ten largest clones represent about 3.2% of the sample. The time point tag for this specimen amounts to: around 26 weeks on oral tofacitinib. The treatment or condition label for this specimen denotes: oral pan-JAK inhibitor, 5-10 mg twice daily. Material: CD4+ T cells sorted from blood, obtained at week 24, from a patient treated with tofacitinib. These receptors all come from a human donor with alopecia areata.

The chain carries TRBV9 and TRBJ2-2; D may correspond to TRBD1 or TRBD2 (5 bases each). Germline CDR1 reads SGDLS; CDR2 reads YYNGEE. Trimming took 0 bases from V and 0 from J, leaving 9 bases between them. This CDR3 has 16 residues. CDR3 nucleotides: TGTGCCAGCAGCGTAGCGGGGCGGCCGAACACCGGGGAGCTGTTTTTT. Amino acid sequence: CASSVAGRPNTGELFF. The complete variable domain, with remaining parts taken from reference TRBV9 and TRBJ2-2, reads DSGVTQTPKHLITATGQRVTLRCSPRSGDLSVYWYQQSLDQGLQFLIQYYNGEERAKGNILERFSAQQFPDLHSELNLSSLELGDSALYFCASSVAGRPNTGELFFGEGSRLTVL.

This clone was picked up many times. The rearrangement uses TRBV2 and TRBJ1-1; D is unresolved. The germline V gene encodes CDR1 SNHLY and CDR2 FYNNEI. CDR3 size: 11 residues. The germline V and J ends were trimmed by 7 bases and 6 bases, with 9 bases remaining between them. CDR3 DNA sequence: TGTGCCAGCACGAAGAGGGCTGAAGCTTTCTTT. The encoded protein is CASTKRAEAFF.

CDR3 loop: CASSQAGGFQETQYF. In nucleotides, the CDR3 is TGTGCCAGCAGCCAAGCCGGGGGTTTTCAAGAGACCCAGTACTTC. This chain connects TRBV4-2 to TRBJ2-5; D may be TRBD2 (6 bases). Looked up from germline, CDR1 is LGHNA and CDR2 is YNFKEQ. The CDR3 totals 15 residues. Trimming removed 1 base from V and 2 bases from J, with 11 bases in between.